What follows is one T cell receptor beta chain and its context. The same CDR3 arises from other DNA sequences in this sample as well. Method: immunoSEQ multiplex PCR; TCRdb's copy keeps in-frame clones and lacks some. The sample shows roughly 150,000 clones, around nine tenths of them seen only once. These data are taken from a study of blood T cell repertoires in COVID-19. Whole-study context: Spain, Italy and the United States supplied samples that represented acute and convalescent COVID-19.

This CDR3 has 13 amino acids. Germline assignment: CDR1 KGHSH and CDR2 LQKENI. V lost 6 bases and J lost 2; bases outside the gene matches: 3. Sequences were obtained from peripheral blood. This TCR came from a woman older than 75 with COVID-19, enrolled during active disease. The chain employs TRBV18 and TRBJ2-5; 7 nucleotides agree with TRBD1. DNA for the CDR3: TGTGCCAGCTCCCGGGGACAGCAAGAGACCCAGTACTTC. Its translation is CASSRGQQETQYF.